This is a list of T cell receptor beta chains from one sample in a study of control samples from healthy donors and cancer patients. Profiling relied on immunoSEQ multiplex PCR, and the TCRdb table lists in-frame clones only, not all of them. The sample lists approximately 100,000 clones, 90% occurring once. The sequenced sample was blood. The receptor source for this set is a human donor in good health. The donor label of this sample is uncertain. Both conserved end residues are part of each CDR3. Each record gives: D gene, clone size, V gene, J gene, CDR3 DNA, CDR3 protein. A D gene is named only where the DNA matches it firmly. The size field is filled for only some rows; it gives once, few, many or a size class.

d_call: TRBD1; clone_size: .; v_call: TRBV12-3/TRBV12-4; j_call: TRBJ1-1; cdr3_nt: TGTGCCAGCAGTAGGGGGCAGGGAGATCGAGCTTTCTTT; cdr3_aa: CASSRGQGDRAFF
d_call: TRBD1; clone_size: .; v_call: TRBV5-1; j_call: TRBJ1-1; cdr3_nt: TGCGCCAGCAGCTCCGGGACAGGGGGGACTGAAGCTTTCTTT; cdr3_aa: CASSSGTGGTEAFF
d_call: .; clone_size: .; v_call: TRBV5-1; j_call: TRBJ2-5; cdr3_nt: TGCGCCAGCAGCTTGGCCGGAACAGTAAAAGAGACCCAGTACTTC; cdr3_aa: CASSLAGTVKETQYF
d_call: TRBD1; clone_size: .; v_call: TRBV19; j_call: TRBJ2-5; cdr3_nt: TGTGCCAGTAGTATTGGACAGGGTCAAGAGACCCAGTACTTC; cdr3_aa: CASSIGQGQETQYF
d_call: .; clone_size: .; v_call: TRBV2; j_call: TRBJ2-2; cdr3_nt: TGTGCCAGCAGTGAGACGAGCCTTTATAACACCGGGGAGCTGTTTTTT; cdr3_aa: CASSETSLYNTGELFF
d_call: TRBD2; clone_size: few; v_call: TRBV9; j_call: TRBJ2-7; cdr3_nt: TGTGCCAGCAGCGTAGGGGAGGGGAGATACGAGCAGTACTTC; cdr3_aa: CASSVGEGRYEQYF
d_call: .; clone_size: .; v_call: TRBV20-1; j_call: TRBJ1-2; cdr3_nt: TGCAGTGCTAGTGGCTACACCTTC; cdr3_aa: CSASGYTF
d_call: .; clone_size: .; v_call: TRBV2; j_call: TRBJ1-5; cdr3_nt: TGTGCCAGCAGTGAAGGGACAGCGCTTTCTCAGCCCCAGCATTTT; cdr3_aa: CASSEGTALSQPQHF
d_call: TRBD1; clone_size: .; v_call: TRBV24-1; j_call: TRBJ1-1; cdr3_nt: TGTGCCACCAGTGACCCCGGGACAGGGGCTTTCTTT; cdr3_aa: CATSDPGTGAFF
d_call: TRBD1; clone_size: .; v_call: TRBV5-4; j_call: TRBJ1-2; cdr3_nt: TGTGCCAGCAGCCAAGGACAGGGGAACTATGGCTACACCTTC; cdr3_aa: CASSQGQGNYGYTF
d_call: .; clone_size: .; v_call: TRBV11-2; j_call: TRBJ1-5; cdr3_nt: TGTGCCAGCAGCCCCTGGAGCAATCAGCCCCAGCATTTT; cdr3_aa: CASSPWSNQPQHF
d_call: .; clone_size: .; v_call: TRBV14; j_call: TRBJ1-1; cdr3_nt: TGTGCCAGCAGCCATTTAAGGAACACTGAAGCTTTCTTT; cdr3_aa: CASSHLRNTEAFF
d_call: TRBD1; clone_size: .; v_call: TRBV24-1; j_call: TRBJ2-1; cdr3_nt: TGTGCCACCAGTGATCCGGGACAGGGCTACAATGAGCAGTTCTTC; cdr3_aa: CATSDPGQGYNEQFF
d_call: .; clone_size: .; v_call: TRBV15; j_call: TRBJ2-5; cdr3_nt: TGTGCCACCACATGGGACACCCGACAAGAGACCCAGTACTTC; cdr3_aa: CATTWDTRQETQYF
d_call: .; clone_size: .; v_call: TRBV6-5; j_call: TRBJ1-6; cdr3_nt: TGTGCCAGCAGTTACGAAAACGCCTATAATTCACCCCTCCACTTT; cdr3_aa: CASSYENAYNSPLHF
d_call: .; clone_size: few; v_call: TRBV7-9; j_call: TRBJ1-5; cdr3_nt: TGTGCCAGCAGCTTTGAGGGGGTTAATCAGCCCCAGCATTTT; cdr3_aa: CASSFEGVNQPQHF
d_call: .; clone_size: .; v_call: TRBV19; j_call: TRBJ1-6; cdr3_nt: TGTGCCAGTAGTATGGGGTTTGGTGGTAATTCACCCCTCCACTTT; cdr3_aa: CASSMGFGGNSPLHF
d_call: TRBD2; clone_size: .; v_call: TRBV2; j_call: TRBJ2-4; cdr3_nt: TGTGCCAGCAGAGTGGGGGGGGGACTAGCCAAAAACATTCAGTACTTC; cdr3_aa: CASRVGGGLAKNIQYF
d_call: .; clone_size: .; v_call: TRBV6-2/TRBV6-3; j_call: TRBJ1-2; cdr3_nt: TGTGCCAGCAGTTCCAAAATTGGGACCGAAATCGCCTATGGCTACACCTTC; cdr3_aa: CASSSKIGTEIAYGYTF
d_call: .; clone_size: .; v_call: TRBV3-1/TRBV3-2; j_call: TRBJ2-5; cdr3_nt: TGTGCCAGCAGCCAAGGAGGGGCGTACCAAGAGACCCAGTACTTC; cdr3_aa: CASSQGGAYQETQYF
d_call: .; clone_size: .; v_call: TRBV30; j_call: TRBJ1-2; cdr3_nt: TGTGCCTGGAGTTCACAAATTCAGGGACACTATGGCTACACCTTC; cdr3_aa: CAWSSQIQGHYGYTF
d_call: .; clone_size: once; v_call: TRBV28; j_call: TRBJ1-2; cdr3_nt: TGTGCCAGCAGTTTGGGAGACTATGGCTACACCTTC; cdr3_aa: CASSLGDYGYTF
d_call: TRBD1; clone_size: .; v_call: TRBV7-8; j_call: TRBJ2-5; cdr3_nt: TGTGCCAGCAGCTTAGGGACAGGGGGACGGGAGACCCAGTACTTC; cdr3_aa: CASSLGTGGRETQYF
d_call: .; clone_size: .; v_call: TRBV19; j_call: TRBJ1-5; cdr3_nt: TGTGCCAGTAGTATAATGGGCCAGTCGAATCAGCCCCAGCATTTT; cdr3_aa: CASSIMGQSNQPQHF
d_call: .; clone_size: .; v_call: TRBV3-1/TRBV3-2; j_call: TRBJ1-3; cdr3_nt: TGTGCCAGCAGCCCGTTCGGAAACACCATATATTTT; cdr3_aa: CASSPFGNTIYF
d_call: .; clone_size: .; v_call: TRBV6-2/TRBV6-3; j_call: TRBJ2-5; cdr3_nt: TGTGCCAGCAGTCGGGACGGAAGGTACCAAGAGACCCAGTACTTC; cdr3_aa: CASSRDGRYQETQYF
d_call: .; clone_size: .; v_call: TRBV6-5; j_call: TRBJ1-2; cdr3_nt: TGTGCCAGCAGTTACTCGGCCGTTGTAAACTATGGCTACACCTTC; cdr3_aa: CASSYSAVVNYGYTF
d_call: TRBD2; clone_size: .; v_call: TRBV7-2; j_call: TRBJ2-3; cdr3_nt: TGTGCCAGCAGCGGGGCTAGCGGGGGGGCCGGAGATACGCAGTATTTT; cdr3_aa: CASSGASGGAGDTQYF